This TCR beta chain was observed in a study of blood T cell repertoires in COVID-19. Study in general: COVID-19 samples collected from the United States, Italy and Spain covered acute and convalescent phases. Nucleic acid was either cDNA or gDNA, and it came from T cells, B-cell-depleted T cells, or PBMCs.

Repertoires were generated with immunoSEQ multiplex PCR, while TCRdb's copy carries only in-frame clones and drops some. The sample consists of roughly 700,000 clones, about nine tenths of them appearing once. Trimming took 1 base from V and 3 from J; bases not matched to a gene: 5. The CDR3 has 15 amino acids. The germline V gene has CDR1 MNHNS and CDR2 SASEGT. The chain is built from TRBV6-1 and TRBJ1-2; TRBD1 agrees at 7 bases. Specimen: peripheral blood. The source is a woman in her late teens or twenties with acute or convalescent COVID-19. The CDR3 DNA reads TGTGCCAGCAGTGAAGGACAGGGTTACGACTATGGCTACACCTTC. Amino acid sequence: CASSEGQGYDYGYTF.